What follows is one TCR beta chain and its context. One junction end does not reproduce the germline sequence, and a read error may be involved. The sample originates from a study of prognosis after radiotherapy for stage I lung cancer. Genomic DNA provided the template from which TCR beta CDR3 was amplified by two-round multiplex PCR. For every TRBV and TRBJ gene, a specific primer was used in first-round PCR. TCRdb recomputed calls from the multiplex PCR reads with MiXCR, one row per CDR3 protein. This table holds fewer than 40,000 distinct CDR3 sequences, approximately 39% found once. The CDR3 extends over 14 amino acids. From germline, CDR1 is SGHRS and CDR2 YFSETQ.

This clonotype was obtained from a donor at least 50 years old with non-small cell lung cancer. The sample was PBMCs, taken before or after stereotactic body radiation therapy (not recorded which). The rearrangement joins TRBV5-1 to TRBJ1-2; no clear D gene. CDR3 in DNA: TGCGCCAACAGCTTGTCCCGTGGAGCCTATGTCTACACCTTC. The encoded protein is CANSLSRGAYVYTF.